A single sample is the source of the 3 T cell receptor beta chains below, sequenced in a study of blood T cells in healthy people across ages. Primers used in a second PCR of roughly 7 to 12 cycles were a sample-barcoded 5' primer and a J-beta primer mix. TCRdb independently ran MiXCR on the 5' RACE reads; one entry per CDR3 protein. The data contain over a million distinct CDR3 sequences, 35% to 45% of them singletons. The sequenced material came from blood. These TCRs come from a woman aged 18-30 years in good health.

CDR3 residues: CSARVSYYPNIQYF. In DNA form, the CDR3 reads TGCAGTGCTAGAGTGTCTTACTATCCAAACATTCAGTACTTC. This chain joins TRBV20-1 and TRBJ2-4; D remains unclear. V gave up 1 base and J gave up 6 bases, with 13 bases separating them. Germline CDR1 DFQATT, CDR2 SNEGSKA (reference sequence). The length of the CDR3 is 14 residues.

The CDR3 bases are TGTGCCAGCAGCGCGGTAACCGGGATCTCCGCTGGTGAGCAGTTCTTC. Amino acids: CASSAVTGISAGEQFF. V and J are TRBV7-2 and TRBJ2-1; perhaps TRBD2 as D (5 bases). V lost 5 bases and J lost 9, with 23 bases in between. This CDR3 contains 16 residues. Germline CDR1 is SGHTA and CDR2 is FQGNSA.

Points on this clonotype: A read error may account for a junction end that differs from germline. CDR3: CVSSNRGTGGEQYF. CDR3 nucleotide sequence: TGTGTCAGCAGTAACCGCGGGACAGGGGGCGAGCAGTACTTC. This sequence joins TRBV6-5 and TRBJ2-5; 11 bases align to TRBD1. The last part of the DNA fits TRBJ2-7 better; the J call may be wrong. Germline V CDR1 and CDR2: MNHEY, SVGAGI. The CDR3 is 14 residues long.